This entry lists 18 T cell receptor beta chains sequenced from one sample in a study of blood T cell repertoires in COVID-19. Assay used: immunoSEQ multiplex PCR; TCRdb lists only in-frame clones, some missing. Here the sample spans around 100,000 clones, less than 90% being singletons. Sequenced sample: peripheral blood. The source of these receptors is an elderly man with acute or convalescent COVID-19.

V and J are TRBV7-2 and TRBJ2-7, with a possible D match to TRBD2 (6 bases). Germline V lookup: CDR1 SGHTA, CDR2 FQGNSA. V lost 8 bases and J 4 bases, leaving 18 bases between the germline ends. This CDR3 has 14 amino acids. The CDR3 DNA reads TGTGCCAGCGGCCCCGGGACTGCGGAGTACGAGCAGTACTTC. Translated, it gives CASGPGTAEYEQYF.

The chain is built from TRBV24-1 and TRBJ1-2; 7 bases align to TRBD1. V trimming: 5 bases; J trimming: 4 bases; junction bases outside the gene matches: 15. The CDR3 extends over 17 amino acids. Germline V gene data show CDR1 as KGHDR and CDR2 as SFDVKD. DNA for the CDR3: TGTGCCACCAGTGGCCCAGACCCCCGGGACAGCTTCTATGGCTACACCTTC. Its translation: CATSGPDPRDSFYGYTF.

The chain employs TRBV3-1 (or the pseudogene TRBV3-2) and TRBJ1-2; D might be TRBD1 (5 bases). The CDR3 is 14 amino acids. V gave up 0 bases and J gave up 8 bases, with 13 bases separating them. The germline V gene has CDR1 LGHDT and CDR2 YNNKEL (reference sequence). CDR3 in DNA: TGTGCCAGCAGCCAAGATCTAGGGGCCGGGGGCTACACCTTC. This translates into CASSQDLGAGGYTF.

The CDR3 nucleotides read TGCGCCAGCAGCGAGCAAACTAGCGGGAGTGTTACCTACGAGCAGTACTTC. Translation: CASSEQTSGSVTYEQYF. The chain recombines TRBV5-1 with TRBJ2-7, with 11 bases fitting TRBD2. This CDR3 is 17 amino acids long. Germline assignment: CDR1 SGHRS and CDR2 YFSETQ. J lost 2 bases, V lost 4 bases, and 11 bases had no gene match.

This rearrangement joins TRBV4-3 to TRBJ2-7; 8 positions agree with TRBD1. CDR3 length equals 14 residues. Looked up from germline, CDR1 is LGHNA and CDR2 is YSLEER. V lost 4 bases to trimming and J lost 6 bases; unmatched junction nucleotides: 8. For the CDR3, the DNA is TGCGCCAGCAGCCTTCTGGAAGGACAGGGCGAGCAGTACTTC. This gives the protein CASSLLEGQGEQYF.

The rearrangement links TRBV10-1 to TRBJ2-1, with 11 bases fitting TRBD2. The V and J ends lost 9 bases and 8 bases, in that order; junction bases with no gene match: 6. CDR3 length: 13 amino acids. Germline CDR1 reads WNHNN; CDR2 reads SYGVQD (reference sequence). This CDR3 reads CARTTSGTDEQFF. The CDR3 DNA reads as TGCGCCAGGACGACTAGCGGGACTGATGAGCAGTTCTTC.

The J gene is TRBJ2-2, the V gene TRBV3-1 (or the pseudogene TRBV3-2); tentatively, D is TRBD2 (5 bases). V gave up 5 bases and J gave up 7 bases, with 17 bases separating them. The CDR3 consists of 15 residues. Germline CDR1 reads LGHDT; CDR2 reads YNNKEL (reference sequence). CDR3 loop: CASSKSGRLNGELFF. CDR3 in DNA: TGTGCCAGCAGCAAAAGCGGAAGGCTTAACGGGGAGCTGTTTTTT.

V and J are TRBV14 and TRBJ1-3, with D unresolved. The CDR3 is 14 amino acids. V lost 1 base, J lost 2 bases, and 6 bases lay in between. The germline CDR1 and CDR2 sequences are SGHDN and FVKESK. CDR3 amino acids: CASSQVHTGNTIYF. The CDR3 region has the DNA TGTGCCAGCAGCCAAGTCCACACTGGAAACACCATATATTTT.

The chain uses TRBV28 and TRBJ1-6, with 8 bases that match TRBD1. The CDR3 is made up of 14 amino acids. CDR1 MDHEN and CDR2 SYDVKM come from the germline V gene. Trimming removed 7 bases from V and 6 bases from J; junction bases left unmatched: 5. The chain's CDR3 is CASTRTGFNSPLHF. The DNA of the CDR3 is TGTGCCAGCACTCGGACAGGGTTTAATTCACCCCTCCACTTT. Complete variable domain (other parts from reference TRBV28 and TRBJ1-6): DVKVTQSSRYLVKRTGEKVFLECVQDMDHENMFWYRQDPGLGLRLIYFSYDVKMKEKGDIPEGYSVSREKKERFSLILESASTNQTSMYLCASTRTGFNSPLHFGNGTRLTVT.

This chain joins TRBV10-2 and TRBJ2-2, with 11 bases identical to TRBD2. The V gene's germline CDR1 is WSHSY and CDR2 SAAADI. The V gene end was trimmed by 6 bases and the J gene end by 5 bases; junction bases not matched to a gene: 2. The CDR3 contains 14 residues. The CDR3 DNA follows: TGCGCCAGCAGGCCTAGCGGGAGGACCGGGGAGCTGTTTTTT. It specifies CASRPSGRTGELFF.

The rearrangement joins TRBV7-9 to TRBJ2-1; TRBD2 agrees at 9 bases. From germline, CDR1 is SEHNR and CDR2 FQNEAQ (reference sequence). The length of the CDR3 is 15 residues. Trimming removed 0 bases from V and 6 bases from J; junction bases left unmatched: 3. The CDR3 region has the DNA TGTGCCAGCAGCTTAGCGACTAGCGGAGTCAATGAGCAGTTCTTC. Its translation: CASSLATSGVNEQFF.

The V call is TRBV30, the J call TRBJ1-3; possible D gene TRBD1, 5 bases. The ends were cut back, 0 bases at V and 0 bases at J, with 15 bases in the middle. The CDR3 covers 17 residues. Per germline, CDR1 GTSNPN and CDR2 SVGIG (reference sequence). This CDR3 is CAWSVPRQGLSGNTIYF. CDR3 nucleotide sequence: TGTGCCTGGAGTGTACCACGTCAGGGTCTCTCTGGAAACACCATATATTTT.

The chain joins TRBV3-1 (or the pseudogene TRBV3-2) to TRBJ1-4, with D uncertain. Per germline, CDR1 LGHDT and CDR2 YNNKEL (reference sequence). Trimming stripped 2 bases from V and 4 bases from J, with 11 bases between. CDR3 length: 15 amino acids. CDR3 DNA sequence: TGTGCCAGCAGCCAAATCTCCACAGATAATGAAAAACTGTTTTTT. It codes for CASSQISTDNEKLFF.

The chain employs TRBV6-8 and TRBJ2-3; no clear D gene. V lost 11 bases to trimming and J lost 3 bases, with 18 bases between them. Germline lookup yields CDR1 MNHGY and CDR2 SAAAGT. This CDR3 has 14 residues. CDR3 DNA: TGTGCCCCTATACCGGGTTTTAGAACAGATACGCAGTATTTT. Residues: CAPIPGFRTDTQYF.

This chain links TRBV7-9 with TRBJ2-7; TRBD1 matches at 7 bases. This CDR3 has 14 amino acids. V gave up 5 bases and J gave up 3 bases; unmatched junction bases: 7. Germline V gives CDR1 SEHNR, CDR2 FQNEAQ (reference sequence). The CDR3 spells CASSDDRALYEQYF. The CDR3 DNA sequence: TGTGCCAGCAGCGACGACAGGGCCCTCTACGAGCAGTACTTC.

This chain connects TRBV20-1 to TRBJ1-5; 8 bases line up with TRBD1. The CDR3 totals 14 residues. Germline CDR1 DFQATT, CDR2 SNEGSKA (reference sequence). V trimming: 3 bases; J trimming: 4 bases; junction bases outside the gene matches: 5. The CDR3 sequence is CSASATGGNQPQHF. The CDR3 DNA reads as TGCAGTGCTAGTGCCACAGGGGGAAATCAGCCCCAGCATTTT.

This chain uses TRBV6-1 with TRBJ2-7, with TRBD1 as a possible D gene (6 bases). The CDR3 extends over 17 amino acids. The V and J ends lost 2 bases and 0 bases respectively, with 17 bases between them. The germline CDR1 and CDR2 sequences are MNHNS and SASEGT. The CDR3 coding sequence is TGTGCCAGCAGTGAAACTTACAGGGCCTTACTCTCCTACGAGCAGTACTTC. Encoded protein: CASSETYRALLSYEQYF.

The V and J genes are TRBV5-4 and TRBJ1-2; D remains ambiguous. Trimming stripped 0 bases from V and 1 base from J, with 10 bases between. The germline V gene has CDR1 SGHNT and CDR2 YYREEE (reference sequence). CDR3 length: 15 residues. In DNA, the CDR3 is TGTGCCAGCAGCTTGGGTCGGAGCCTTAACTATGGCTACACCTTC. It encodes CASSLGRSLNYGYTF.